The subject of this entry is one T cell receptor beta chain. There are 14 residues in the CDR3. CDR1 is MNHEY and CDR2 is SVGAGI in the germline V gene. Trimming took 7 bases from V and 6 from J, leaving 17 bases between them. This sample was taken from a study of blood T cell repertoires in COVID-19. About the study: The origin of the acute and convalescent COVID-19 samples was the United States, Italy and Spain. T cells, B-cell-depleted T cells, or PBMCs supplied cDNA or gDNA.

Authors' methods: Estimation of nucleated cell counts was performed using reference gene primer amplification. The assay was immunoSEQ multiplex PCR, and TCRdb's table has in-frame clones only and misses some. The V and J calls and the clone size are those of that table, but D and trimming were determined from the DNA. The sample consists of around 120,000 clones, about four fifths of them appearing once. The chain carries TRBV6-5 and TRBJ2-3, with D uncertain. The sequenced sample was peripheral blood. The clonotype was recovered from a woman of 80 years or more with acute or convalescent COVID-19. As DNA, the CDR3 is TGTGCCAGCAAACTGCAACTCGGTCGTGATACGCAGTATTTT. Amino acids: CASKLQLGRDTQYF.